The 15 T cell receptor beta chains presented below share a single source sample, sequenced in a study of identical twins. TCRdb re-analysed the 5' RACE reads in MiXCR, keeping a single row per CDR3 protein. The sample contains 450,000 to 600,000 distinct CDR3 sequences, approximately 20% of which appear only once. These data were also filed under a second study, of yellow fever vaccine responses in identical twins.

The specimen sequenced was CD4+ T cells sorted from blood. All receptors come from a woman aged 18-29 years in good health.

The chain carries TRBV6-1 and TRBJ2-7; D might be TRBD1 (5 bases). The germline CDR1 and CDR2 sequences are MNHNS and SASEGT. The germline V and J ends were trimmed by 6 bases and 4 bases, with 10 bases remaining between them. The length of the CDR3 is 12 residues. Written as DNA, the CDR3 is TGTGCCAGCAGGGGCCCAGGGTACGAGCAGTACTTC. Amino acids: CASRGPGYEQYF.

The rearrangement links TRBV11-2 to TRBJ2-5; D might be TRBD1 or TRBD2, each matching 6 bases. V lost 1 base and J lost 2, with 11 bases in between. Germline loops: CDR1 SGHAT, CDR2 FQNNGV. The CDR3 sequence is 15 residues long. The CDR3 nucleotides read TGTGCCAGCAGCTTAGGGGGGGCTGGTCAAGAGACCCAGTACTTC. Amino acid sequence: CASSLGGAGQETQYF. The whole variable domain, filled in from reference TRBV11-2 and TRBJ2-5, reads EAGVAQSPRYKIIEKRQSVAFWCNPISGHATLYWYQQILGQGPKLLIQFQNNGVVDDSQLPKDRFSAERLKGVDSTLKIQPAKLEDSAVYLCASSLGGAGQETQYFGPGTRLLVL.

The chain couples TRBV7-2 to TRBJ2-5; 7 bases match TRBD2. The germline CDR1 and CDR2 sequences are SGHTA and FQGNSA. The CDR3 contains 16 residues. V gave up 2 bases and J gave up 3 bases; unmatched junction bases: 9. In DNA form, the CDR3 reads TGTGCCAGCAGCTTAAATAGCGGGTCCTTCAAAGAGACCCAGTACTTC. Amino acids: CASSLNSGSFKETQYF.

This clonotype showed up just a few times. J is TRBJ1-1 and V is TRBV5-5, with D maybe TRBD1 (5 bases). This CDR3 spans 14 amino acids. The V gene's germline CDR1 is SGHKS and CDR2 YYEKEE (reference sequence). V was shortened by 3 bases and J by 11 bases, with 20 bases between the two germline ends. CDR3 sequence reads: CASSSREGTAAAFF. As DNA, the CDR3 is TGTGCCAGCAGCTCCCGCGAGGGGACCGCAGCGGCTTTCTTT.

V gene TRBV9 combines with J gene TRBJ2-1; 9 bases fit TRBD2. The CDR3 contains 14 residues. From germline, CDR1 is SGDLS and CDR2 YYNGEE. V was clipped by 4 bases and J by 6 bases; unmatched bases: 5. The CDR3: CASSPGLAPNEQFF. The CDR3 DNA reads TGTGCCAGCAGCCCGGGACTAGCCCCCAATGAGCAGTTCTTC. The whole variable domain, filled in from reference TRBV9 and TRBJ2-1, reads DSGVTQTPKHLITATGQRVTLRCSPRSGDLSVYWYQQSLDQGLQFLIQYYNGEERAKGNILERFSAQQFPDLHSELNLSSLELGDSALYFCASSPGLAPNEQFFGPGTRLTVL.

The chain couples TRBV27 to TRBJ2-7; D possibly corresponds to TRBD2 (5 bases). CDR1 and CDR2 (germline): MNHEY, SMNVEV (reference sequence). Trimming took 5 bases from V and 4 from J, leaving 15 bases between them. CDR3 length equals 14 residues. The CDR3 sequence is CASSPRVTIYEQYV. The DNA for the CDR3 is TGTGCCAGCAGTCCGCGGGTCACCATTTACGAGCAGTACGTC.

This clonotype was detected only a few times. The CDR3 DNA reads TGTGCCAGCAGTCAGGGGAGCGCGGGAGGGCCGGTGGAGACCCAGTACTTC. Its protein product is CASSQGSAGGPVETQYF. The J gene is TRBJ2-5, the V gene TRBV12-3 or TRBV12-4; 9 nucleotides match TRBD2. CDR3 length: 17 amino acids. Trimming removed 5 bases from V and 5 bases from J; junction bases left unmatched: 15.

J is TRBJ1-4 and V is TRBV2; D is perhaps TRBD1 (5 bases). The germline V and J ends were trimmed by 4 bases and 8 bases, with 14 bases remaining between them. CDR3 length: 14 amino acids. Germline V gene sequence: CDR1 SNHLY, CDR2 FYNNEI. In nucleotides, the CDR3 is TGTGCCAGCAGTGCAAGGGCTCGGGGCGAAAAACTGTTTTTT. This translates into CASSARARGEKLFF.

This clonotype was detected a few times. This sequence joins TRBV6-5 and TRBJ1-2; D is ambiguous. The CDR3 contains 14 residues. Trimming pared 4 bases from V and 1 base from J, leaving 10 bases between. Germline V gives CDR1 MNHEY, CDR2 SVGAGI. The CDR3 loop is CASSSYSFNYGYTF. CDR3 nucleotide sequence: TGTGCCAGCAGTTCGTACAGCTTTAACTATGGCTACACCTTC.

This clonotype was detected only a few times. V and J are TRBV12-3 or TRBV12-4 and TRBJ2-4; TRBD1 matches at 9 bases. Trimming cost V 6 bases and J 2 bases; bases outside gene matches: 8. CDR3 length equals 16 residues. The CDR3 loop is CASSLGTGITKNIQYF. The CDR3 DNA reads TGTGCCAGCAGCCTCGGGACAGGGATTACCAAAAACATTCAGTACTTC.

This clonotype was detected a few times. CDR3 protein: CSAPPGAGGRLAFF. The CDR3, as DNA: TGCAGTGCTCCCCCCGGCGCAGGGGGCCGACTGGCTTTCTTT. The rearrangement joins TRBV20-1 to TRBJ1-1; 8 nucleotides agree with TRBD1. Germline assignment: CDR1 DFQATT and CDR2 SNEGSKA (reference sequence). The CDR3 is 14 amino acids. Trimming cost V 5 bases and J 11 bases; bases outside gene matches: 16.

The CDR3 region has the DNA TGTGCCAGCAGTGTGTATACCACAGGGGCCCACTTGATGAACACTGAAGCTTTCTTT. Translating it yields CASSVYTTGAHLMNTEAFF. This chain links TRBV2 with TRBJ1-1, with 7 bases identical to TRBD1. Germline CDR1 is SNHLY and CDR2 is FYNNEI. The V and J ends lost 4 bases and 0 bases, in that order; junction bases with no gene match: 17. CDR3 length: 19 amino acids. The full variable domain, with the rest looked up from reference TRBV2 and TRBJ1-1, is EPEVTQTPSHQVTQMGQEVILRCVPISNHLYFYWYRQILGQKVEFLVSFYNNEISEKSEIFDDQFSVERPDGSNFTLKIRSTKLEDSAMYFCASSVYTTGAHLMNTEAFFGQGTRLTVV.

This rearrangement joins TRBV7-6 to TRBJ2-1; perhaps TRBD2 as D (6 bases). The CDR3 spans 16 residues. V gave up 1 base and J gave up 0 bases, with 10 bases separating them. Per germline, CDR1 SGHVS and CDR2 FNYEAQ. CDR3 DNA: TGTGCCAGCAGCTTAGTGGGGACTTACTCCTACAATGAGCAGTTCTTC. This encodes CASSLVGTYSYNEQFF.

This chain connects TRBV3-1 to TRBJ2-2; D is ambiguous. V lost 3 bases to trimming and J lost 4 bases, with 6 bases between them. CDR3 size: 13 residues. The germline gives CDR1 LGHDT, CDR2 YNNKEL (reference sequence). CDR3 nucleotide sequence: TGTGCCAGCAGCCATCCTACCACCGGGGAGCTGTTTTTT. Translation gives CASSHPTTGELFF.

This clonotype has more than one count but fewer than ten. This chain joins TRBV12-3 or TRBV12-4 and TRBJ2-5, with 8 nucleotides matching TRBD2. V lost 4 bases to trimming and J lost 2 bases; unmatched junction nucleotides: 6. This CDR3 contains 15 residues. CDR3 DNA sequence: TGTGCCAGCAGTTCGACTAGCGCGAATCAAGAGACCCAGTACTTC. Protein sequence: CASSSTSANQETQYF.